What follows are 3 T cell receptor beta chains derived from one specimen sequenced in a study of T cells in Graves' hyperthyroidism and ophthalmopathy. Amplification yielded TCR beta CDR3 regions, with RNA transcripts as the source. A set of HTBI primers served as the primers for a first-round RT-PCR of the TCR CDR3. TCRdb analysed the multiplex PCR reads with MiXCR anew, one entry per CDR3 protein. The table has about 400,000 distinct CDR3 sequences, around 16% seen once; the top ten hold around a quarter. Sequencing used blood. Receptors originate from a young woman with Graves' hyperthyroidism that later progressed to Graves' ophthalmopathy.

There are many counts of this clonotype. The chain has TRBV7-9 and TRBJ2-1; no clear D gene. The CDR3 loop spans 17 amino acids. Trimming took 6 bases from V and 0 from J, leaving 18 bases between them. Germline V lookup: CDR1 SEHNR, CDR2 FQNEAQ (reference sequence). The CDR3 coding sequence is TGTGCCAGCAGTAACCTCCTGGGCGGAGACTCCTACAATGAGCAGTTCTTC. Its protein is CASSNLLGGDSYNEQFF.

This clonotype has ten or more counts. This chain's CDR3 is CASSLDAGGSVYEQYF. CDR3 nucleotides: TGCGCCAGCAGCTTGGATGCCGGTGGTAGTGTTTACGAGCAGTACTTC. The V call is TRBV5-1, the J call TRBJ2-7, with D unclear. The CDR3 is made up of 16 amino acids. With 0 bases removed from V and 4 bases from J, the gap between germline ends came to 17 bases. The germline CDR1 and CDR2 sequences are SGHRS and YFSETQ.

This clonotype was counted ten times or more. The chain links TRBV2 to TRBJ1-1, with 11 bases matching TRBD1. Germline values: CDR1 SNHLY, CDR2 FYNNEI. Losses at the gene ends were 6 bases for V and 4 bases for J; bases not matched to a gene: 4. CDR3 length: 14 residues. CDR3 sequence reads: CASRRDRGSTEAFF. DNA for the CDR3: TGTGCCAGCAGGAGGGACAGGGGGTCCACTGAAGCTTTCTTT.